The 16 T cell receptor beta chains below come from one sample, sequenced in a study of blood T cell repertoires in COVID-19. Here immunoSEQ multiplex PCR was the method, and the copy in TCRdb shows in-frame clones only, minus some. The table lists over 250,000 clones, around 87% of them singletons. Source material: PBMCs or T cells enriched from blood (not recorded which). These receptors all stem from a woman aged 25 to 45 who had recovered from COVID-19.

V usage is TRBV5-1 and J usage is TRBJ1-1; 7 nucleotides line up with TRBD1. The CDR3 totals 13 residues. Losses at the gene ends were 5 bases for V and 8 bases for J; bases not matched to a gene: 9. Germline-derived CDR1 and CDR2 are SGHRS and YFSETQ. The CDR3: CASRWDSPSEAFF. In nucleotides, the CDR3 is TGCGCCAGCAGGTGGGACAGTCCGTCGGAAGCTTTCTTT.

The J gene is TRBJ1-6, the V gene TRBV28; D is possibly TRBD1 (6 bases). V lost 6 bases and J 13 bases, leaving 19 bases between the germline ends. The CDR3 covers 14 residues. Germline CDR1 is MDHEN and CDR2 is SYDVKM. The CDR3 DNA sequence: TGTGCCAGCAGGTCGTTTACAGGGCAGGTTCCCCTCCACTTT. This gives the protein CASRSFTGQVPLHF.

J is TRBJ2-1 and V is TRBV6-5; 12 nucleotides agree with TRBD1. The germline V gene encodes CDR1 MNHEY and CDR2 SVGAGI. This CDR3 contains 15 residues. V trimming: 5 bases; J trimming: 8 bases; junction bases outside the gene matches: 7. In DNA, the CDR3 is TGTGCCAGCAGTCCCGGGACAGGGGGCGCTTATGAGCAGTTCTTC. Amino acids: CASSPGTGGAYEQFF.

This chain's CDR3 is CASNGGGFTDTQYF. CDR3 sequence (DNA): TGTGCCAGCAATGGGGGGGGATTCACAGATACGCAGTATTTT. V gene TRBV2 combines with J gene TRBJ2-3, with TRBD2 identical over 7 bases. The CDR3 is made up of 14 amino acids. With V trimmed by 7 bases and J by 2 bases, 6 bases remained unmatched. Germline values: CDR1 SNHLY, CDR2 FYNNEI.

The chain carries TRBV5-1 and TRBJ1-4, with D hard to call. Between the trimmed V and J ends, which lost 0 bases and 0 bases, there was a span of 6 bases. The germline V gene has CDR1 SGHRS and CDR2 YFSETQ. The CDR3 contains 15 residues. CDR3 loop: CASSLGASTNEKLFF. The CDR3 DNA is TGCGCCAGCAGCTTGGGGGCCTCAACTAATGAAAAACTGTTTTTT.

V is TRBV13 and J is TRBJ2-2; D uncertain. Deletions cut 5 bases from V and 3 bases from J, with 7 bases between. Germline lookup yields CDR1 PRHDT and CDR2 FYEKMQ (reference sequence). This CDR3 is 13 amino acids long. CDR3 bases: TGTGCCAGCAGCCTAACTTACACCGGGGAGCTGTTTTTT. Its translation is CASSLTYTGELFF.

The CDR3, as DNA: TGTGCCAGCAGCTTGGGGCAGGGGACAGGTTCACCCCTCCACTTT. Protein: CASSLGQGTGSPLHF. The chain links TRBV5-4 to TRBJ1-6; 8 bases map to TRBD1. In germline, CDR1 is SGHNT, CDR2 YYREEE (reference sequence). The CDR3 has 15 amino acids. Trimming at V came to 0 bases and at J to 9 bases, leaving 5 bases not matched to a gene.

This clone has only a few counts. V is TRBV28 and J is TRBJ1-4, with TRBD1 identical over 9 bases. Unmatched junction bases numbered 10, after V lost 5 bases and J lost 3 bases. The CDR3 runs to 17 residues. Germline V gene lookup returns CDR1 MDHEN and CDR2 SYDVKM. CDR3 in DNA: TGTGCCAGCAGTCGTCCCAACAGGGGGCAGGCTAATGAAAAACTGTTTTTT. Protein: CASSRPNRGQANEKLFF.

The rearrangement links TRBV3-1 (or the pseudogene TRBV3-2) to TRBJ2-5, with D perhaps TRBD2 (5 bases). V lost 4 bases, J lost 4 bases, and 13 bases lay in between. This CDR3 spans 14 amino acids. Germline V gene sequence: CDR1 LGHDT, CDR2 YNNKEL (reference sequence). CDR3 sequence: CASSLRTAGETQYF. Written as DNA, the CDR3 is TGTGCCAGCAGCCTACGGACGGCGGGAGAGACCCAGTACTTC.

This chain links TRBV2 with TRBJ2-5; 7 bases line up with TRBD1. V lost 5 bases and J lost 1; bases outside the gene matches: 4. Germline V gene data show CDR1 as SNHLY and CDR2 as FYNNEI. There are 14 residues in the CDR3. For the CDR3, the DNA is TGTGCCAGCAGTAGACAGGGCTTCCAAGAGACCCAGTACTTC. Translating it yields CASSRQGFQETQYF. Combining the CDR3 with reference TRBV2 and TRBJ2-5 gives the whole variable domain EPEVTQTPSHQVTQMGQEVILRCVPISNHLYFYWYRQILGQKVEFLVSFYNNEISEKSEIFDDQFSVERPDGSNFTLKIRSTKLEDSAMYFCASSRQGFQETQYFGPGTRLLVL.

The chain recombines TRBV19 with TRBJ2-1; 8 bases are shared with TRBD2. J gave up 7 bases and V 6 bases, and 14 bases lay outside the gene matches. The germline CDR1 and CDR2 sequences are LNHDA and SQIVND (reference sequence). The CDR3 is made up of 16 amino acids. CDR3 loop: CASSDRAYTSGNEQFF. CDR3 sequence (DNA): TGTGCCAGTAGCGACCGCGCCTATACTAGCGGTAATGAGCAGTTCTTC.

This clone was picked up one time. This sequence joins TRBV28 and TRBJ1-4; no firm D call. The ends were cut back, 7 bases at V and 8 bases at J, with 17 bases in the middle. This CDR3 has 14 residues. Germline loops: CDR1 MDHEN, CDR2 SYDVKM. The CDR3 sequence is CASNPAGQEEKLFF. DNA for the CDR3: TGTGCCAGCAACCCCGCGGGTCAGGAGGAAAAACTGTTTTTT.

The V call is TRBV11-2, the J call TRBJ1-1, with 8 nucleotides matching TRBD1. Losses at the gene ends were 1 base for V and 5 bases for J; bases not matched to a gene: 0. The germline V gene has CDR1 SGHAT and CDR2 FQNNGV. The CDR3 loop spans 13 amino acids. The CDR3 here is CASSLGQGTEAFF. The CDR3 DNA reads TGTGCCAGCAGCTTAGGACAGGGGACTGAAGCTTTCTTT. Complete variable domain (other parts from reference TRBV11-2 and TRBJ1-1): EAGVAQSPRYKIIEKRQSVAFWCNPISGHATLYWYQQILGQGPKLLIQFQNNGVVDDSQLPKDRFSAERLKGVDSTLKIQPAKLEDSAVYLCASSLGQGTEAFFGQGTRLTVV.

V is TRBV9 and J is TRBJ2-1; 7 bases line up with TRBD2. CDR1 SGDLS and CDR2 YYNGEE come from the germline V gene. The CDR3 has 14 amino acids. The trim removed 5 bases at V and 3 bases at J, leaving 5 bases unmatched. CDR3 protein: CASSLAAGYNEQFF. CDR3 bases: TGTGCCAGCAGTCTAGCGGCGGGCTACAATGAGCAGTTCTTC.

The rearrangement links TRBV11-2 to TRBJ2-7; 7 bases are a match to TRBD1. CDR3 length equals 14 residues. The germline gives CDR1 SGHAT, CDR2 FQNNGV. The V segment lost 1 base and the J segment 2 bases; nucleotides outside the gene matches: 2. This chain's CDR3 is CASSLGTGAYEQYF. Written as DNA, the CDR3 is TGTGCCAGCAGCTTAGGGACAGGAGCCTACGAGCAGTACTTC. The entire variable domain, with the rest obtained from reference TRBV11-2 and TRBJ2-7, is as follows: EAGVAQSPRYKIIEKRQSVAFWCNPISGHATLYWYQQILGQGPKLLIQFQNNGVVDDSQLPKDRFSAERLKGVDSTLKIQPAKLEDSAVYLCASSLGTGAYEQYFGPGTRLTVT.

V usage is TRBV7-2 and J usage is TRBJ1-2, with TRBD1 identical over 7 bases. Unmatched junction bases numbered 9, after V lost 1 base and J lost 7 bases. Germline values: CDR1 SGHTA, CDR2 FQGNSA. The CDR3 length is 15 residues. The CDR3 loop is CASSLGSGTAAGYTF. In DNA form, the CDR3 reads TGTGCCAGCAGCTTAGGTTCCGGGACAGCCGCTGGCTACACCTTC. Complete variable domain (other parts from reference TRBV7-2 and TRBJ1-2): GAGVSQSPSNKVTEKGKDVELRCDPISGHTALYWYRQSLGQGLEFLIYFQGNSAPDKSGLPSDRFSAERTGGSVSTLTIQRTQQEDSAVYLCASSLGSGTAAGYTFGSGTRLTVV.